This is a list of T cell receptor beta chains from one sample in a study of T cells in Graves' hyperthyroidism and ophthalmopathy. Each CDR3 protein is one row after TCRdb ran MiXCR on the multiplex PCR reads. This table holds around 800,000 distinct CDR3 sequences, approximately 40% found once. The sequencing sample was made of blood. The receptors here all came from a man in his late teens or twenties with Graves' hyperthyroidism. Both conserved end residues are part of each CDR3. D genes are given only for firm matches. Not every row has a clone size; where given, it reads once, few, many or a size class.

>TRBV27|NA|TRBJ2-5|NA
CASSGIAEVEETQYF
TGTGCCAGCAGTGGGATAGCGGAGGTGGAAGAGACCCAGTACTTC
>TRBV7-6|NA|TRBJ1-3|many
CASSADSGNTIYF
TGTGCCAGCAGCGCCGATTCTGGAAACACCATATATTTT
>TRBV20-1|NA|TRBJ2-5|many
CSAREAAETQYF
TGCAGTGCTAGGGAGGCCGCGGAGACCCAGTACTTC
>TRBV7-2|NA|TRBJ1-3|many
CASIRGLSSGNTIYF
TGTGCCAGCATCCGAGGACTGAGCTCTGGAAACACCATATATTTT
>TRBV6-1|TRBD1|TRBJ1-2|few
CASSEYVLGQGLISYGYTF
TGTGCCAGCAGTGAATACGTCCTCGGACAGGGCTTAATCAGCTATGGCTACACCTTC
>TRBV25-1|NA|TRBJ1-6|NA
CASRFDGPYNSPLHF
TGTGCCAGCAGATTTGACGGACCCTATAATTCACCCCTCCACTTT
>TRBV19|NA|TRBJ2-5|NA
CASSNRAAQYF
TGTGCCAGTAGTAACAGGGCCGCCCAGTACTTC
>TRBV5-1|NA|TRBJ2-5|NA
CASSMDSAFAPNGETQYF
TGCGCCAGCAGCATGGACAGTGCTTTTGCCCCGAACGGGGAGACCCAGTACTTC
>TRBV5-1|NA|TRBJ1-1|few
CASSLGAVIAEAFF
TGCGCCAGCAGCTTGGGGGCAGTAATCGCTGAAGCTTTCTTT
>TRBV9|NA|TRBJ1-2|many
CASPARQGNGYTF
TGTGCCAGCCCGGCCAGACAAGGGAATGGCTACACCTTC
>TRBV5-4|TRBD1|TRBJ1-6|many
CASRPGGSGSPLHF
TGTGCCAGCAGGCCAGGGGGCTCGGGCTCACCCCTCCACTTT
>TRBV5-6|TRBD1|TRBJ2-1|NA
CASSLGTGPVPYNEQFF
TGTGCCAGCAGCTTGGGGACAGGTCCCGTACCCTACAATGAGCAGTTCTTC
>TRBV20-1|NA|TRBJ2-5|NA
CSATTQTQTQYF
TGCAGTGCTACTACACAGACCCAGACCCAGTACTTC
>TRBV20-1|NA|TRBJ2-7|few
CSAFGPSKAYEQYF
TGCAGTGCCTTCGGACCCAGTAAAGCCTACGAGCAGTACTTC
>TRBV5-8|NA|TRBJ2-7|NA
CASSLRGQTYEQYF
TGTGCCAGCAGCTTAAGGGGCCAGACCTACGAGCAGTACTTC
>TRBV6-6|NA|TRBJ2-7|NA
CASSYSHSYEQYF
TGTGCCAGCAGTTACTCTCACAGCTACGAGCAGTACTTC